These 30 T cell receptor beta chains share one sample of origin, sequenced in a study of blood T cells in healthy people across ages. Primed by a sample-barcoded 5' primer and a J-beta primer mix, a second PCR proceeded for roughly 7 to 11 cycles. MiXCR, applied by TCRdb to the 5' RACE reads, yields one record per CDR3 protein. The repertoire consists of over a million distinct CDR3 sequences, with 40% to 50% occurring once and the leading ten covering roughly 7.9%. Sequenced: blood. These receptor sequences come from a woman younger than 30 in good health.

This sequence joins TRBV7-2 and TRBJ1-4; possible D gene TRBD1, 5 bases. The CDR3 is 14 amino acids. The V gene's germline CDR1 is SGHTA and CDR2 FQGNSA. The V end was cut by 3 bases, the J end by 7 bases, with 12 bases between. Here the CDR3 reads CASSFGGLSEKLFF. As DNA, the CDR3 is TGTGCCAGCAGCTTCGGGGGTCTTAGTGAAAAACTGTTTTTT. Looking up the rest from reference TRBV7-2 and TRBJ1-4 gives the full variable domain: GAGVSQSPSNKVTEKGKDVELRCDPISGHTALYWYRQSLGQGLEFLIYFQGNSAPDKSGLPSDRFSAERTGGSVSTLTIQRTQQEDSAVYLCASSFGGLSEKLFFGSGTQLSVL.

This clonotype was recorded a few times. This chain links TRBV20-1 with TRBJ2-1; D is perhaps TRBD1 or TRBD2 (5 bases each). The CDR3 covers 16 residues. V was shortened by 6 bases and J by 0 bases, with 18 bases between the two germline ends. Germline V lookup: CDR1 DFQATT, CDR2 SNEGSKA (reference sequence). This CDR3 is CSAAGTEPSSYNEQFF. The DNA for the CDR3 is TGCAGTGCAGCCGGGACGGAACCGAGCTCCTACAATGAGCAGTTCTTC.

This clonotype came up many times. This chain connects TRBV12-3 or TRBV12-4 to TRBJ2-5, with TRBD2 matching over 13 bases. The CDR3 is 13 residues long. V was pared by 7 bases and J by 9 bases, with 5 bases of the junction left unmatched. The CDR3 nucleotides are TGTGCCAGCATCGGACTAGCGGGAGACTCCCAGTACTTC. It is translated as CASIGLAGDSQYF.

The chain employs TRBV9 and TRBJ1-2, with TRBD1 matching 9 bases. The CDR3 totals 15 residues. Germline CDR1 SGDLS, CDR2 YYNGEE. V lost 4 bases, J lost 4 bases, and 8 bases stayed unmatched. CDR3 residues: CASSPGQGSFYGYTF. As DNA, the CDR3 is TGTGCCAGCAGCCCTGGACAGGGGAGTTTCTATGGCTACACCTTC.

This clonotype was counted between two and nine times. This chain joins TRBV7-2 and TRBJ1-4; perhaps TRBD1 as D (6 bases). Germline V gives CDR1 SGHTA, CDR2 FQGNSA. Between the trimmed V and J ends, which lost 5 bases and 3 bases, there was a span of 10 bases. The CDR3 sequence is 14 residues long. CDR3 nucleotide sequence: TGTGCCAGCAGCCCCAGGGGTTCTAATGAAAAACTGTTTTTT. This translates into CASSPRGSNEKLFF.

This clonotype was counted a few times. The chain is built from TRBV7-2 and TRBJ2-7, with 8 bases identical to TRBD1. The CDR3 is made up of 14 amino acids. Trimming took 0 bases from V and 3 from J; bases not matched to a gene: 1. Germline CDR1 is SGHTA and CDR2 is FQGNSA. CDR3 protein: CASSLATGGYEQYF. CDR3 bases: TGTGCCAGCAGCTTAGCTACAGGGGGCTACGAGCAGTACTTC.

This clonotype has just a few counts. CDR3 in amino acids: CASSLEPGVHEQYF. In nucleotides, the CDR3 is TGCGCCAGCAGCTTGGAGCCGGGAGTCCACGAGCAGTACTTC. This chain joins TRBV5-1 and TRBJ2-7, with D possibly matching TRBD2 (6 bases). CDR3 length: 14 residues. The ends were cut back, 0 bases at V and 5 bases at J, with 12 bases in the middle. CDR1 is SGHRS, CDR2 YFSETQ, per germline.

A word on this clonotype: A junction boundary mismatches the germline segment, possibly from a read error. The chain joins TRBV20-1 to TRBJ1-2, with 8 bases that match TRBD1. Germline V gives CDR1 DFQATT, CDR2 SNEGSKA (reference sequence). The CDR3 has 16 amino acids. The CDR3 sequence is CSAHWDKTGEKYDYTF. DNA for the CDR3: TGCAGTGCGCATTGGGATAAGACAGGGGAGAAGTATGACTACACCTTC.

This clonotype was counted a few times. This chain joins TRBV5-1 and TRBJ2-7, with 7 bases fitting TRBD2. CDR3 length: 14 residues. J gave up 2 bases and V 2 bases, and 4 bases lay outside the gene matches. CDR1 and CDR2 from the germline V gene are SGHRS and YFSETQ. CDR3 DNA sequence: TGCGCCAGCAGCTTTGGGGGGGATACCTACGAGCAGTACTTC. Amino acids: CASSFGGDTYEQYF.

This sequence joins TRBV27 and TRBJ2-5; tentatively, D is TRBD2 (6 bases). Per germline, CDR1 MNHEY and CDR2 SMNVEV (reference sequence). This CDR3 region has 15 residues. The V end lost 6 bases, the J end lost 5 bases, and 19 bases lay between the germline ends. CDR3 nucleotide sequence: TGTGCCAGCAGAAGTGGCGGGGCTCTGAGGGAGACCCAGTACTTC. Translating gives CASRSGGALRETQYF.

This sequence joins TRBV6-2 or TRBV6-3 and TRBJ1-5; tentatively, D is TRBD1 (6 bases). The CDR3 consists of 14 residues. V shed 4 bases and J shed 3 bases, with 10 bases lying between them. Germline CDR1 is MNHEY and CDR2 is SVGEGT. In DNA form, the CDR3 reads TGTGCCAGCAGTTCTGCAGGGGTCAATCAGCCCCAGCATTTT. This sequence encodes CASSSAGVNQPQHF.

The V and J genes are TRBV20-1 and TRBJ2-1; TRBD2 matches at 8 bases. This CDR3 spans 14 amino acids. CDR1 and CDR2 from the germline V gene are DFQATT and SNEGSKA (reference sequence). V shed 4 bases and J 4 bases; nucleotides not matched to a gene: 6. The CDR3 loop reads CSATVGGAYNEQFF. DNA of the CDR3: TGCAGTGCTACTGTCGGGGGGGCGTACAATGAGCAGTTCTTC.

The genes are TRBV6-1 and TRBJ2-2; D is possibly TRBD1 or TRBD2 (5 bases each). Trimming took off 4 bases at V and 4 bases at J, with 19 bases between the two ends. Germline CDR1 and CDR2: MNHNS and SASEGT. The length of the CDR3 is 17 residues. As DNA, the CDR3 is TGTGCCAGCAGTGCCTTGGGGGACGCCTGGGGCACCGGGGAGCTGTTTTTT. Its translation: CASSALGDAWGTGELFF.

The chain links TRBV2 to TRBJ1-1; possible D gene TRBD1, 5 bases. CDR3 length equals 14 residues. Per the germline V gene, CDR1 is SNHLY and CDR2 is FYNNEI. With 6 bases removed from V and 1 base from J, the gap between germline ends came to 12 bases. CDR3 sequence: CASSARQWNTEAFF. DNA for the CDR3: TGTGCCAGCAGCGCCCGACAGTGGAACACTGAAGCTTTCTTT.

The chain links TRBV6-1 to TRBJ1-5, with TRBD1 as a possible D gene (5 bases). The CDR3 length is 16 residues. CDR1 MNHNS and CDR2 SASEGT come from the germline V gene. V was pared by 7 bases and J by 2 bases, with 18 bases between. This CDR3 reads CASILKVGGGNQPQHF. CDR3 nucleotide sequence: TGTGCCAGCATTCTGAAGGTGGGGGGGGGCAATCAGCCCCAGCATTTT.

Many counts were recorded for this clonotype. The chain employs TRBV29-1 and TRBJ2-5; D not resolved. CDR1 is SQVTM, CDR2 ANQGSEA, per germline. This CDR3 spans 10 amino acids. The V end lost 2 bases, the J end lost 8 bases, and 6 bases lay between the germline ends. This CDR3 is CSVEFATQYF. For the CDR3, the DNA is TGCAGCGTTGAATTTGCAACCCAGTACTTC.

This sequence joins TRBV2 and TRBJ2-7, with 8 positions matching TRBD2. This CDR3 comprises 15 residues. Germline-derived CDR1 and CDR2 are SNHLY and FYNNEI. V shed 5 bases and J 2 bases; nucleotides not matched to a gene: 8. In DNA form, the CDR3 reads TGTGCCAGCAGTCCACCGGGACTAGGAACCTACGAGCAGTACTTC. It is translated as CASSPPGLGTYEQYF.

The rearrangement joins TRBV11-3 to TRBJ2-3; D remains ambiguous. V shed 1 base and J shed 5 bases, with 10 bases lying between them. The CDR3 is 14 amino acids. Germline V CDR1 and CDR2: SGHNT, YENEEA. The CDR3 bases are TGTGCCAGCAGCTTAGGCTACTCGGAAGATACGCAGTATTTT. It yields the protein CASSLGYSEDTQYF. The whole variable domain, filled in from reference TRBV11-3 and TRBJ2-3, reads EAGVVQSPRYKIIEKKQPVAFWCNPISGHNTLYWYLQNLGQGPELLIRYENEEAVDDSQLPKDRFSAERLKGVDSTLKIQPAELGDSAVYLCASSLGYSEDTQYFGPGTRLTVL.

This clonotype was counted only a few times. The rearrangement uses TRBV9 and TRBJ1-2; 9 bases line up with TRBD1. V was pared by 4 bases and J by 2 bases, with 6 bases of the junction left unmatched. Germline V gene data show CDR1 as SGDLS and CDR2 as YYNGEE. The CDR3 is made up of 15 amino acids. The CDR3 bases are TGTGCCAGCAGCCTCCGGGACAGGGAGAACTATGGCTACACCTTC. This sequence encodes CASSLRDRENYGYTF.

V and J are TRBV28 and TRBJ2-1; D remains unclear. This CDR3 is built from 13 residues. V lost 3 bases, J lost 13 bases, and 16 bases lay in between. Germline V gene lookup returns CDR1 MDHEN and CDR2 SYDVKM. CDR3 sequence (DNA): TGTGCCAGCAGTTTCCCCTCCGTTGAGACCCAGTTCTTC. This gives the protein CASSFPSVETQFF.

The chain employs TRBV20-1 and TRBJ2-3, with 12 bases aligning to TRBD2. The germline V gene encodes CDR1 DFQATT and CDR2 SNEGSKA (reference sequence). The CDR3 has 15 amino acids. Trimming at V came to 5 bases and at J to 5 bases, leaving 8 bases not matched to a gene. CDR3 nucleotides: TGCAGTGCTTTGACTAGCGGGAGCGTGGGAGATACGCAGTATTTT. Its protein is CSALTSGSVGDTQYF.

This clonotype appeared a few times. Relative to the germline gene, one junction end is altered; a read error may explain this. CDR3 protein: CASSLGQRNSPPHF. The CDR3 DNA reads TGTGCCAGCAGTTTGGGACAGCGGAATTCACCCCCCCACTTT. The chain carries TRBV28 and TRBJ1-6; 7 bases fit TRBD1. There are 14 residues in the CDR3. Germline V gene lookup returns CDR1 MDHEN and CDR2 SYDVKM.

This clonotype was seen repeatedly, ten times or more. This rearrangement joins TRBV2 to TRBJ1-6; D unclear. The CDR3 is made up of 14 amino acids. Looked up from germline, CDR1 is SNHLY and CDR2 is FYNNEI. V lost 7 bases, J lost 9 bases, and 16 bases lay in between. CDR3 sequence reads: CASIPDSRTSPLHF. CDR3 nucleotides: TGTGCCAGCATCCCGGACTCAAGGACTTCACCCCTCCACTTT.

About this clonotype: At one end, the junction sequence differs from germline, possibly due to a read error. V usage is TRBV15 and J usage is TRBJ2-1, with 8 bases matching TRBD2. The CDR3 is 15 residues long. Germline V CDR1 and CDR2: LNHNV, YYDKDF (reference sequence). CDR3: CATSTTSGPYDEQFF. CDR3 sequence (DNA): TGTGCCACCAGCACAACTAGCGGTCCCTACGATGAGCAGTTCTTC.

This clonotype was observed a handful of times. The chain carries TRBV3-1 and TRBJ2-3, with unresolved D. Germline CDR1 reads LGHDT; CDR2 reads YNNKEL (reference sequence). The V end lost 4 bases, the J end lost 5 bases, and 19 bases lay between the germline ends. CDR3 size: 16 residues. The CDR3 DNA reads TGTGCCAGCAGCCCCCATCCGGTAGGACCCAAAGATACGCAGTATTTT. Its translation is CASSPHPVGPKDTQYF.

The chain is built from TRBV18 and TRBJ2-3; the match to TRBD2 covers 10 bases. This CDR3 has 17 residues. Trimming removed 6 bases from V and 4 bases from J; junction bases left unmatched: 13. Germline V CDR1 and CDR2: KGHSH, LQKENI. The CDR3 bases are TGTGCCAGCTCCCGTCTGCTAGCGGGAGTTCGGCCAGATACGCAGTATTTT. Translating gives CASSRLLAGVRPDTQYF.

This sequence joins TRBV12-3 or TRBV12-4 and TRBJ2-1; TRBD2 is a possible D gene (5 bases). V was cut by 7 bases and J by 10 bases, with 11 bases left in between. The CDR3 loop spans 11 amino acids. CDR3 sequence (DNA): TGTGCCAGCACCGTCGGGGAAGAGCAGTTCTTC. This codes for CASTVGEEQFF.

The chain links TRBV9 to TRBJ2-3, with D maybe TRBD1 (6 bases). The CDR3 extends over 15 amino acids. Trimming took 3 bases from V and 2 from J, leaving 13 bases between them. Germline V CDR1 and CDR2: SGDLS, YYNGEE. CDR3 bases: TGTGCCAGCAGCGCCTGGACAGCAAACACAGATACGCAGTATTTT. The encoded protein is CASSAWTANTDTQYF.

This sequence joins TRBV6-6 and TRBJ2-3, with 12 bases fitting TRBD1. The CDR3 has 16 residues. The V gene's germline CDR1 is MNHNY and CDR2 SVGAGI (reference sequence). Trimming took 1 base from V and 6 from J; bases not matched to a gene: 5. The CDR3 coding sequence is TGTGCCAGCAGTTACTTTCGGGACAGGGGGCAGGATACGCAGTATTTT. It translates to CASSYFRDRGQDTQYF.

This clonotype was counted only a few times. The J gene is TRBJ2-5, the V gene TRBV12-3 or TRBV12-4; D ambiguous. V lost 7 bases, J lost 5 bases, and 11 bases lay in between. This CDR3 is built from 12 residues. CDR3 sequence reads: CASKATEETQYF. CDR3 in DNA: TGTGCCAGCAAGGCGACCGAGGAGACCCAGTACTTC.